The sequence of this T cell receptor (beta chain) was determined in a study of brain T cells in children with intractable seizures. Indicated time point: blood from clinic visit 5 months post-surgery; TSC patient then seizure free. The assay was immunoSEQ multiplex PCR, and TCRdb's table has in-frame clones only and misses some. Seen here are a few hundred thousand clones, over 90% observed once, and the top ten hold roughly 5.7%. The sequences come from peripheral blood, collected about 5 months after surgery. This receptor was obtained from a boy under two years old with tuberous sclerosis and intractable seizures.

CDR3 loop: CASSLLVFENTEAFF. CDR3 sequence (DNA): TGCGCCAGCAGCTTACTCGTATTCGAGAACACTGAAGCTTTCTTT. J is TRBJ1-1 and V is TRBV5-1; no definite D call. Germline V CDR1 and CDR2: SGHRS, YFSETQ. Deletions cut 2 bases from V and 1 base from J, with 12 bases between. The CDR3 covers 15 residues.